This TCR beta chain was sequenced for a study of glioma-infiltrating T cells. The CDR3 is made up of 14 amino acids. Germline V gene lookup returns CDR1 MNHNS and CDR2 SASEGT. With V trimmed by 6 bases and J by 6 bases, 7 bases remained unmatched. Amplification of TCR alpha and beta CDR3 regions from RNA used iRepertoire nested multiplex PCR. TCRdb re-analysed the multiplex PCR reads in MiXCR, keeping a single row per CDR3 protein. Found here are approximately 140,000 distinct CDR3 sequences, approximately 26% of them singletons; the top ten hold roughly a quarter. This clonotype was detected many times.

This chain uses TRBV6-1 with TRBJ1-4; TRBD1 aligns across 7 bases. This sequence originates from a human donor with low-grade glioma or glioblastoma, undergoing nonglioma brain surgery, or in good health (not recorded which). Source material: glioma tissue, nonneoplastic brain tissue, or PBMCs (not recorded which). Here the CDR3 reads CASRQDRAYEKLFF. The CDR3 DNA is TGTGCCAGCAGACAAGACAGGGCTTATGAAAAACTGTTTTTT.